The 26 T cell receptor beta chains given below trace back to one sample, sequenced in a study of blood T cells in healthy people across ages. It was with a sample-barcoded 5' primer and a J-beta primer mix that a second PCR of roughly 7 to 12 cycles was run. TCRdb redid the calling of the 5' RACE reads with MiXCR, one entry per CDR3 protein. The table has about 1.4 million distinct CDR3 sequences, 59% seen once. Sequencing was performed on blood. These receptors originate from a man aged 18 to 35 in good health.

The chain is built from TRBV11-2 and TRBJ2-1; perhaps D is TRBD1 or TRBD2 (6 bases each). V shed 4 bases and J shed 5 bases, with 15 bases lying between them. Germline CDR1 and CDR2: SGHAT and FQNNGV. The CDR3 has 15 amino acids. This CDR3 reads CASSSYRDLDNEQFF. As DNA, the CDR3 is TGTGCCAGCAGCTCGTACAGGGACTTGGACAATGAGCAGTTCTTC.

The genes are TRBV30 and TRBJ1-2; D might be TRBD1 (5 bases). The CDR3 extends over 11 amino acids. V was clipped by 2 bases and J by 6 bases, with 7 bases between them. Germline V gene lookup returns CDR1 GTSNPN and CDR2 SVGIG (reference sequence). Here the CDR3 reads CAWSPGHGYTF. The CDR3 bases are TGTGCCTGGAGTCCAGGGCATGGCTACACCTTC.

The chain uses TRBV27 and TRBJ2-7; 10 bases are a match to TRBD2. Germline CDR1 reads MNHEY; CDR2 reads SMNVEV (reference sequence). The CDR3 runs to 16 residues. The J segment lost 3 bases and the V segment lost 5 bases, leaving 10 bases of the junction unmatched. This CDR3 reads CASSPNPSGSIYEQYF. The CDR3 DNA is TGTGCCAGCAGTCCCAACCCTAGCGGGAGTATCTACGAGCAGTACTTC.

The rearrangement links TRBV2 to TRBJ2-3; D is unresolved. The germline gives CDR1 SNHLY, CDR2 FYNNEI. The CDR3 runs 16 residues. Between the trimmed V and J ends, which lost 7 bases and 6 bases, there was a span of 23 bases. CDR3 DNA: TGTGCCAGCAAGGGTAGTCGGCTAGGTCGGTCGGATACGCAGTATTTT. Translating gives CASKGSRLGRSDTQYF. The variable domain in full, with the rest retrieved from reference TRBV2 and TRBJ2-3, is EPEVTQTPSHQVTQMGQEVILRCVPISNHLYFYWYRQILGQKVEFLVSFYNNEISEKSEIFDDQFSVERPDGSNFTLKIRSTKLEDSAMYFCASKGSRLGRSDTQYFGPGTRLTVL.

J is TRBJ1-1 and V is TRBV29-1; the D is unclear. Germline V gives CDR1 SQVTM, CDR2 ANQGSEA. Trimming removed 6 bases at V and 6 bases at J, with 20 bases between. The CDR3 covers 14 residues. The CDR3 region has the DNA TGCAGCGTGAGCATTGGATATGGGAGTTCTGAAGCTTTCTTT. Protein sequence: CSVSIGYGSSEAFF.

CDR3 sequence: CASRPKTSAPDTQYF. The CDR3, as DNA: TGTGCCAGCAGACCAAAGACTAGCGCCCCAGATACGCAGTATTTT. The gene calls are TRBV12-3 or TRBV12-4 and TRBJ2-3; 8 bases fit TRBD2. With V trimmed by 6 bases and J by 4 bases, 9 bases remained unmatched. The CDR3 loop spans 15 amino acids.

For this clonotype: Sequence at one end of the junction differs from germline and may be a read error. The rearrangement uses TRBV24-1 and TRBJ2-1; TRBD1 agrees at 8 bases. The CDR3 loop spans 13 amino acids. In germline, CDR1 is KGHDR, CDR2 SFDVKD. CDR3: CAIRDRNSNEQFF. The CDR3 DNA follows: TGCGCCATCCGGGACAGGAACTCCAATGAGCAGTTCTTC.

This clonotype was recorded a few times. This chain joins TRBV4-1 and TRBJ2-1, with a weak D call TRBD1 (6 bases). The CDR3 runs 15 residues. Germline V lookup: CDR1 MGHRA, CDR2 YSYEKL. V dropped 0 bases and J dropped 6 bases, with 12 bases sitting between them. CDR3 in amino acids: CASSQDRIRGNEQFF. The CDR3 DNA reads as TGCGCCAGCAGCCAAGATAGGATCAGGGGCAATGAGCAGTTCTTC.

This clonotype was found a few times. This chain uses TRBV3-1 with TRBJ1-2, with 10 bases lining up with TRBD1. The CDR3 covers 15 residues. Germline values: CDR1 LGHDT, CDR2 YNNKEL (reference sequence). Trimming at V came to 4 bases and at J to 6 bases, leaving 8 bases not matched to a gene. CDR3 amino acids: CASSPSYGQGDGYTF. The CDR3 nucleotides are TGTGCCAGCAGCCCATCATACGGACAGGGGGATGGCTACACCTTC.

The chain recombines TRBV27 with TRBJ2-3; D might be TRBD2 (5 bases). This CDR3 has 18 residues. Per germline, CDR1 MNHEY and CDR2 SMNVEV (reference sequence). Trimming removed 6 bases from V and 0 bases from J, with 22 bases in between. The CDR3 DNA reads as TGTGCCAGCAGCCGCCTCTCGGGGTCACGTAAGAGCACAGATACGCAGTATTTT. Translated, it gives CASSRLSGSRKSTDTQYF.

The chain has TRBV7-7 and TRBJ2-3, with 14 bases aligning to TRBD2. The V gene end was trimmed by 5 bases and the J gene end by 4 bases; junction bases not matched to a gene: 11. Germline V gene sequence: CDR1 SSHAT, CDR2 FNYEAQ (reference sequence). The CDR3 consists of 18 residues. The CDR3 reads CASSLGVGLAGDSDTQYF. Here the CDR3 DNA reads TGTGCCAGCAGCCTCGGCGTGGGACTAGCGGGAGACTCAGATACGCAGTATTTT.

This chain links TRBV2 with TRBJ2-7; 11 positions agree with TRBD1. This CDR3 region has 14 residues. Germline V CDR1 and CDR2: SNHLY, FYNNEI. The V segment lost 4 bases and the J segment 5 bases; nucleotides outside the gene matches: 4. This chain's CDR3 is CASSADRGLNEQYF. The DNA of the CDR3 is TGTGCCAGCAGTGCGGACAGGGGGCTCAACGAGCAGTACTTC.

This clonotype has just one count. The rearrangement uses TRBV27 and TRBJ1-4; D not resolved. Germline V gives CDR1 MNHEY, CDR2 SMNVEV (reference sequence). The CDR3 has 14 residues. V lost 3 bases, J lost 3 bases, and 8 bases lay in between. CDR3 in amino acids: CASSFLPPNEKLFF. The CDR3 DNA is TGTGCCAGCAGTTTTTTGCCGCCTAATGAAAAACTGTTTTTT.

The chain has TRBV7-2 and TRBJ2-5; 7 bases fit TRBD1. The germline V gene encodes CDR1 SGHTA and CDR2 FQGNSA. This CDR3 comprises 15 residues. The junction had 6 bases not matched to a gene; V was cut back by 4 bases and J by 1 base. In DNA form, the CDR3 reads TGTGCCAGCAGCTACCCACAGGGGTCCCAAGAGACCCAGTACTTC. As protein: CASSYPQGSQETQYF.

The J gene is TRBJ1-2, the V gene TRBV7-6; D is possibly TRBD1 (6 bases). The CDR3 is 17 amino acids. Germline V gene sequence: CDR1 SGHVS, CDR2 FNYEAQ. The germline V and J ends were trimmed by 1 base and 3 bases, with 18 bases remaining between them. The CDR3 reads CASSLGATGNKYYGYTF. The DNA for the CDR3 is TGTGCCAGCAGCTTAGGGGCTACAGGGAACAAGTACTATGGCTACACCTTC. The whole variable domain, filled in from reference TRBV7-6 and TRBJ1-2, reads GAGVSQSPRYKVTKRGQDVALRCDPISGHVSLYWYRQALGQGPEFLTYFNYEAQQDKSGLPNDRFSAERPEGSISTLTIQRTEQRDSAMYRCASSLGATGNKYYGYTFGSGTRLTVV.

CDR3 in amino acids: CSAPTASQTDTQYF. CDR3 DNA sequence: TGCAGCGCCCCGACAGCCAGCCAGACAGATACGCAGTATTTT. The J gene is TRBJ2-3, the V gene TRBV29-1, with D possibly TRBD1 on 5 matching bases. This CDR3 contains 14 residues. Per germline, CDR1 SQVTM and CDR2 ANQGSEA. V lost 7 bases to trimming and J lost 3 bases, with 17 bases between them.

The V call is TRBV20-1, the J call TRBJ2-1; weak D call: TRBD2 (6 bases). The V gene's germline CDR1 is DFQATT and CDR2 SNEGSKA (reference sequence). The CDR3 loop spans 16 amino acids. V lost 3 bases to trimming and J lost 0 bases, with 15 bases between them. The CDR3 reads CSASRPGRISYNEQFF. The CDR3 region has the DNA TGCAGTGCTAGCAGGCCAGGGAGGATCTCCTACAATGAGCAGTTCTTC.

Only one count was recorded for this clonotype. Germline and junction disagree at one end, which may indicate a read error. The chain uses TRBV20-1 and TRBJ1-1, with D perhaps TRBD1 (5 bases). Germline-derived CDR1 and CDR2 are DFQATT and SNEGSKA (reference sequence). This CDR3 contains 12 residues. CDR3 nucleotide sequence: TGCAGTTCTAGAGATGTCGGGGGTGTAGCTTTCTTT. Amino acids: CSSRDVGGVAFF.

The count of this clonotype is one. V usage is TRBV6-5 and J usage is TRBJ2-3; 7 positions agree with TRBD1. The V segment lost 1 base and the J segment 3 bases; nucleotides outside the gene matches: 1. The CDR3 length is 14 residues. CDR1 and CDR2 from the germline V gene are MNHEY and SVGAGI. CDR3 nucleotides: TGTGCCAGCAGTTACTTCAGGGGGACAGATACGCAGTATTTT. This gives the protein CASSYFRGTDTQYF.

The rearrangement links TRBV20-1 to TRBJ2-5, with D perhaps being TRBD1 or TRBD2 (5 bases each). CDR1 and CDR2 from the germline V gene are DFQATT and SNEGSKA (reference sequence). This CDR3 contains 15 residues. V lost 4 bases to trimming and J lost 2 bases, with 17 bases between them. The CDR3 protein is CSAINRDEVQETQYF. CDR3 coding DNA: TGCAGTGCTATAAACCGGGACGAGGTTCAAGAGACCCAGTACTTC.

A note on this clonotype: Mismatch with germline at one junction end may stem from a read error. V usage is TRBV7-8 and J usage is TRBJ1-2, with D possibly TRBD1 on 5 matching bases. Germline V gene data show CDR1 as SGHVS and CDR2 as FQNEAQ. This CDR3 spans 15 amino acids. In nucleotides, the CDR3 is TGTGCCAGCACTAATCAAATCGGGGGGAACTTTGGCTACACCTTC. Translated, it gives CASTNQIGGNFGYTF.

As DNA, the CDR3 is TGTGCCAGCAGTTACCCCCCTTGGGAGCAGTTCTTC. Translating it yields CASSYPPWEQFF. This rearrangement joins TRBV6-2 or TRBV6-3 to TRBJ2-1; D gene unclear. Germline V CDR1 and CDR2: MNHEY, SVGEGT. The CDR3 spans 12 residues. The V end lost 2 bases, the J end lost 10 bases, and 9 bases lay between the germline ends.

V is TRBV27 and J is TRBJ2-4, with D perhaps TRBD2 (5 bases). The last part of the DNA fits TRBJ2-7 better; the J call may be wrong. The CDR3 is made up of 14 amino acids. The germline V gene encodes CDR1 MNHEY and CDR2 SMNVEV (reference sequence). CDR3 amino acids: CASSVEGRAYEQYF. The DNA for the CDR3 is TGTGCCAGCAGTGTTGAGGGCAGAGCATACGAGCAGTACTTC.

V usage is TRBV28 and J usage is TRBJ2-7, with a possible D match to TRBD1 (6 bases). CDR3 size: 13 residues. Trimming removed 6 bases at V and 2 bases at J, with 11 bases between. Germline-derived CDR1 and CDR2 are MDHEN and SYDVKM. DNA for the CDR3: TGTGCCAGCAGATTGACAGGACCCTACGAGCAGTACTTC. Translated: CASRLTGPYEQYF.

This clonotype was detected a few times. This chain connects TRBV5-1 to TRBJ2-3, with D tentatively TRBD1 (6 bases). V was trimmed by 0 bases and J by 2 bases, leaving 16 bases between them. This CDR3 comprises 17 residues. Per germline, CDR1 SGHRS and CDR2 YFSETQ. In nucleotides, the CDR3 is TGCGCCAGCAGCTTGGCCGACAGGAGCTTTCCCACAGATACGCAGTATTTT. Amino acid sequence: CASSLADRSFPTDTQYF.

The V and J genes are TRBV7-6 and TRBJ2-7; tentatively, D is TRBD1 (5 bases). This CDR3 contains 15 residues. V lost 5 bases and J 3 bases, leaving 17 bases between the germline ends. Germline V gene lookup returns CDR1 SGHVS and CDR2 FNYEAQ. The CDR3 DNA sequence: TGTGCCAGCAGCCCAACGACAGCGCCCGACTACGAGCAGTACTTC. This sequence encodes CASSPTTAPDYEQYF.